This is a list of T cell receptor beta chains from one sample in a study of beta chain features in type 1 diabetes. Generated by immunoSEQ multiplex PCR, the TCRdb table keeps only in-frame clones and is missing some. The sample has 300,000 to 400,000 clones; over 7% are singletons. The sample comprised central memory CD4+ T cells from blood. Every receptor here comes from a young man with type 1 diabetes. Both conserved end residues are part of each CDR3. Fields, in order: D gene, J gene, clone size, V gene, CDR3 DNA, CDR3 protein. D genes are given only for firm matches. For some rows the clone size is stated as once, few or many, or as a class when expanded; others skip it.

>NA|TRBJ2-3|many|TRBV2
TGTGCCAGCAGTCGCGAGGGGACTGCAGATACGCAGTATTTT
CASSREGTADTQYF
>NA|TRBJ2-7|NA|TRBV2
TGTGCCAGCAGTGGAACAGCCACCTACGAGCAGTACTTC
CASSGTATYEQYF
>NA|TRBJ1-1|NA|TRBV1
TGCACCAGCAGCCCCTACGGGGGTTGGCTCGCAGCTTTCTTT
CTSSPYGGWLAAFF
>TRBD1|TRBJ2-1|many|TRBV29-1
TGCAGCGCGGACAGGGAACACAATGAGCAGTTCTTC
CSADREHNEQFF
>TRBD1|TRBJ1-2|few|TRBV30
TGTGCCTTCCAAGGACAGGGGGCTACAATGAACTATGGCTACACCTTC
CAFQGQGATMNYGYTF
>NA|TRBJ1-4|NA|TRBV28
TGTGCCAGCAGGTCCGCAGCCGGTGGCGAAAAACTGTTTTTT
CASRSAAGGEKLFF
>NA|TRBJ2-2|NA|TRBV4-3
TGCGCCAGCAGCCACCCGGGACGCAAGAACACCGGGGAGCTGTTTTTT
CASSHPGRKNTGELFF
>TRBD1|TRBJ1-5|NA|TRBV30
TGTGCCTGGAGTGGGACAGGTGGGAATCAGCCCCAGCATTTT
CAWSGTGGNQPQHF
>NA|TRBJ2-3|few|TRBV7-7
TGTGCTAGCAGCTTTTCCACGGGACTTGATACGCAGTATTTT
CASSFSTGLDTQYF
>TRBD1|TRBJ1-1|few|TRBV30
TGTGCCTGGACCGACAGGGATGAAGCTTTCTTT
CAWTDRDEAFF
>NA|TRBJ2-7|NA|TRBV6-5
TGTGCCAGCAGTTACGAGGTTGGCTACGAGCAGTACTTC
CASSYEVGYEQYF
>NA|TRBJ2-2|NA|TRBV6-5
TGTGCCAGCAGTTGGACGCAGAACACCGGGGAGCTGTTTTTT
CASSWTQNTGELFF
>TRBD1|TRBJ1-2|few|TRBV19
TGTGCCTCTAGACAGGGCGTAGATGGCTACACCTTC
CASRQGVDGYTF
>NA|TRBJ2-1|NA|TRBV7-7
TGTGCTAGCAGCTTAGAATGGGGCAGCTACAATGAGCAGTTCTTC
CASSLEWGSYNEQFF
>TRBD1|TRBJ2-3|many|TRBV10-3
TGTGCCATCAAAGGAGGAACCGGACAGGGTTTGAATACGCAGTATTTT
CAIKGGTGQGLNTQYF
>NA|TRBJ2-3|few|TRBV7-2
TGTGCCAGCAGCTTATGGAAGGGGGGAAGAGATACGCAGTATTTT
CASSLWKGGRDTQYF
>NA|TRBJ1-1|NA|TRBV5-6
TGTGCCAGCAGCACAGGGTTCCAGAACACTGAAGCTTTCTTT
CASSTGFQNTEAFF
>TRBD1|TRBJ1-4|NA|TRBV6-5
TGTGCCAGCAGTTACGACGGGACAGCAACTAATGAAAAACTGTTTTTT
CASSYDGTATNEKLFF